A single sample gave rise to the 31 T cell receptor beta chains below, sequenced in a study of T-cell memory formation after mild COVID-19. TCRdb reprocessed the 5' RACE reads via MiXCR and lists one record per CDR3 protein. This table holds around 300,000 distinct CDR3 sequences, about an eighth found once. The material sequenced was PBMCs or a T cell subset sorted from them (not recorded which). The receptor set was obtained from a man aged 18 to 29 who had mild COVID-19 (a few samples of this study predate the infection). Cell type and time point are not known.

The V call is TRBV4-1, the J call TRBJ2-3, with TRBD2 matching 7 bases. In germline, CDR1 is MGHRA, CDR2 YSYEKL. The V and J ends lost 0 bases and 3 bases, in that order; junction bases with no gene match: 6. The CDR3 loop spans 16 amino acids. CDR3 DNA sequence: TGCGCCAGCAGCCAAGACAGACCCGGGGGGACAGATACGCAGTATTTT. Protein product: CASSQDRPGGTDTQYF.

This clonotype was detected a few times. The chain is built from TRBV7-8 and TRBJ2-3; tentative D call: TRBD1 (5 bases). Germline V gene lookup returns CDR1 SGHVS and CDR2 FQNEAQ. The length of the CDR3 is 16 residues. Trimming cost V 1 base and J 4 bases, with 15 bases left between them. CDR3 protein: CASSLVPQGLSDTQYF. The CDR3 DNA reads TGTGCCAGCAGCTTAGTTCCCCAGGGATTATCAGATACGCAGTATTTT. Drawing the rest from reference TRBV7-8 and TRBJ2-3, the complete variable domain is GAGVSQSPRYKVAKRGQDVALRCDPISGHVSLFWYQQALGQGPEFLTYFQNEAQLDKSGLPSDRFFAERPEGSVSTLKIQRTQQEDSAVYLCASSLVPQGLSDTQYFGPGTRLTVL.

A few counts support this clonotype. The chain's CDR3 is CSARTGNYGYTF. The CDR3 DNA is TGCAGTGCTAGGACGGGAAACTATGGCTACACCTTC. The chain links TRBV20-1 to TRBJ1-2; unclear D gene. The V end lost 3 bases, the J end lost 2 bases, and 7 bases lay between the germline ends. The V gene's germline CDR1 is DFQATT and CDR2 SNEGSKA (reference sequence). The CDR3 extends over 12 amino acids.

The V gene is TRBV12-3 or TRBV12-4, the J gene TRBJ1-1; the D is unclear. This CDR3 contains 13 residues. V lost 7 bases, J lost 5 bases, and 14 bases lay in between. CDR3 nucleotides: TGTGCCAGCATAGGGAATATGATTACTGAAGCTTTCTTT. This encodes CASIGNMITEAFF.

The gene calls are TRBV5-1 and TRBJ2-7; TRBD1 is a possible D gene (7 bases). Looked up from germline, CDR1 is SGHRS and CDR2 is YFSETQ. V was cut by 4 bases and J by 0 bases, with 11 bases left in between. The CDR3 loop spans 14 amino acids. CDR3 DNA: TGCGCCAGCAGCCCAGGGGGGAACTCCTACGAGCAGTACTTC. Its protein product is CASSPGGNSYEQYF.

The chain links TRBV2 to TRBJ2-7, with D unresolved. Trimming removed 3 bases at V and 0 bases at J, with 6 bases between. In germline, CDR1 is SNHLY, CDR2 FYNNEI. The CDR3 is made up of 13 amino acids. The DNA for the CDR3 is TGTGCCAGCAGTGACTTGCCCTCCTACGAGCAGTACTTC. Its protein is CASSDLPSYEQYF.

The chain carries TRBV20-1 and TRBJ1-2, with a possible D match to TRBD1 (6 bases). The V and J ends lost 7 bases and 2 bases respectively, with 23 bases between them. In germline, CDR1 is DFQATT, CDR2 SNEGSKA (reference sequence). The CDR3 consists of 16 residues. The CDR3 bases are TGCAGTGTGCGGGGAGTTGATGGGGGGCTGAACTATGGCTACACCTTC. This gives the protein CSVRGVDGGLNYGYTF.

The chain recombines TRBV5-1 with TRBJ2-5, with 9 nucleotides matching TRBD2. Germline values: CDR1 SGHRS, CDR2 YFSETQ. The CDR3 covers 14 residues. Unmatched junction bases numbered 4, after V lost 2 bases and J lost 5 bases. The chain's CDR3 is CASSFSGGLETQYF. The DNA of the CDR3 is TGCGCCAGCAGCTTTAGCGGGGGTTTGGAGACCCAGTACTTC. The full variable domain, rest sourced from reference TRBV5-1 and TRBJ2-5, is KAGVTQTPRYLIKTRGQQVTLSCSPISGHRSVSWYQQTPGQGLQFLFEYFSETQRNKGNFPGRFSGRQFSNSRSEMNVSTLELGDSALYLCASSFSGGLETQYFGPGTRLLVL.

This clonotype was recorded a few times. V usage is TRBV2 and J usage is TRBJ2-1; the D is unclear. The length of the CDR3 is 20 residues. V was clipped by 2 bases and J by 0 bases, with 23 bases between them. Germline V gene data show CDR1 as SNHLY and CDR2 as FYNNEI. The CDR3 protein is CASSEWAGRALLSSYNEQFF. CDR3 sequence (DNA): TGTGCCAGCAGTGAATGGGCAGGTAGGGCCTTACTAAGCTCCTACAATGAGCAGTTCTTC.

This chain connects TRBV11-2 to TRBJ2-3, with 8 bases matching TRBD1. With 5 bases clipped from V and 6 bases from J, the junction kept 10 bases outside the gene matches. CDR3 length: 15 residues. CDR1 SGHAT and CDR2 FQNNGV come from the germline V gene. The CDR3 DNA sequence: TGTGCCAGCAGCACGACAGGGGCCCAGATGGATACGCAGTATTTT. As protein: CASSTTGAQMDTQYF.

This clonotype has just a few counts. This sequence joins TRBV6-1 and TRBJ2-7; D gene unclear. This CDR3 region has 13 residues. Trimming pared 2 bases from V and 3 bases from J, leaving 8 bases between. The germline V gene has CDR1 MNHNS and CDR2 SASEGT. CDR3 sequence reads: CASSERAFYEQYF. The CDR3 nucleotides read TGTGCCAGCAGTGAACGGGCTTTCTACGAGCAGTACTTC.

This clonotype was recorded a few times. The chain is built from TRBV20-1 and TRBJ1-1; possibly TRBD1 for D (5 bases). With 3 bases removed from V and 4 bases from J, the gap between germline ends came to 12 bases. Germline CDR1 DFQATT, CDR2 SNEGSKA (reference sequence). This CDR3 spans 13 amino acids. CDR3: CSARGRGGTEAFF. The CDR3, as DNA: TGCAGTGCTAGGGGGCGGGGGGGCACTGAAGCTTTCTTT.

V and J are TRBV2 and TRBJ1-1; tentative D call: TRBD1 (5 bases). Per the germline V gene, CDR1 is SNHLY and CDR2 is FYNNEI. The CDR3 is made up of 13 amino acids. Trimming shortened V by 10 bases and J by 0 bases, and 12 bases separated the two germline ends. The CDR3 protein is CANPATVNTEAFF. The CDR3 DNA reads TGTGCCAACCCAGCGACAGTGAACACTGAAGCTTTCTTT. Combining the CDR3 with reference TRBV2 and TRBJ1-1 gives the whole variable domain EPEVTQTPSHQVTQMGQEVILRCVPISNHLYFYWYRQILGQKVEFLVSFYNNEISEKSEIFDDQFSVERPDGSNFTLKIRSTKLEDSAMYFCANPATVNTEAFFGQGTRLTVV.

CDR3 amino acids: CAWSRQARNQPQHF. CDR3 bases: TGTGCCTGGAGTAGACAGGCCCGAAATCAGCCCCAGCATTTT. V is TRBV30 and J is TRBJ1-5; weak D call: TRBD1 (6 bases). The germline V gene has CDR1 GTSNPN and CDR2 SVGIG (reference sequence). V was cut by 2 bases and J by 4 bases, with 12 bases left in between. CDR3 size: 14 residues.

This sequence joins TRBV5-4 and TRBJ1-2; 8 bases are shared with TRBD1. The germline V gene has CDR1 SGHNT and CDR2 YYREEE (reference sequence). This CDR3 spans 15 amino acids. The V and J ends lost 0 bases and 11 bases, in that order; junction bases with no gene match: 12. The CDR3 DNA is TGTGCCAGCAGCTTGGAATTTGGGACAGGCAAAAAGTACACCTTC. This sequence encodes CASSLEFGTGKKYTF.

This clonotype has at least ten counts. The rearrangement joins TRBV27 to TRBJ2-5; D possibly matches TRBD1 or TRBD2 (5 bases each). CDR3 length: 13 amino acids. V lost 7 bases and J 4 bases, leaving 13 bases between the germline ends. Germline assignment: CDR1 MNHEY and CDR2 SMNVEV (reference sequence). The CDR3 sequence: CASTGFGGETQYF. In DNA form, the CDR3 reads TGTGCCAGCACCGGTTTTGGGGGAGAGACCCAGTACTTC.

V usage is TRBV19 and J usage is TRBJ1-4, with D tentatively TRBD1 (6 bases). Germline V lookup: CDR1 LNHDA, CDR2 SQIVND (reference sequence). CDR3 length: 13 residues. Trimming took 4 bases from V and 7 from J, leaving 10 bases between them. The CDR3 bases are TGTGCCAGTAGTAGGGGGGCAAGTGAAAAACTGTTTTTT. Its protein is CASSRGASEKLFF.

This clonotype was recorded a few times. J is TRBJ1-1 and V is TRBV20-1, with D uncertain. CDR1 DFQATT and CDR2 SNEGSKA come from the germline V gene (reference sequence). This CDR3 region has 15 residues. Trimming left V 3 bases short and J 0 bases short, with 14 bases between. CDR3 coding DNA: TGCAGTGCTAGTAGACCGGGTCTCATGAACACTGAAGCTTTCTTT. As protein: CSASRPGLMNTEAFF.

This clonotype was recorded a few times. The chain joins TRBV2 to TRBJ1-3; D ambiguous. Germline-derived CDR1 and CDR2 are SNHLY and FYNNEI. CDR3 length: 14 residues. V was cut by 7 bases and J by 3 bases, with 13 bases left in between. The CDR3 coding sequence is TGTGCCAGCATGAAAACTGGGATTGGAAACACCATATATTTT. It is translated as CASMKTGIGNTIYF.

This clonotype has more than one count but fewer than ten. The chain is built from TRBV11-2 and TRBJ2-3; no firm D call. V lost 3 bases, J lost 3 bases, and 7 bases lay in between. The CDR3 is 13 amino acids. Germline V gene sequence: CDR1 SGHAT, CDR2 FQNNGV. The CDR3 nucleotides are TGTGCCAGCAGCTTTGTCGAGACAGATACGCAGTATTTT. Translation gives CASSFVETDTQYF.

The rearrangement uses TRBV30 and TRBJ2-7, with D perhaps matching TRBD1 (5 bases). The CDR3 totals 13 residues. The V and J ends lost 5 bases and 2 bases respectively, with 13 bases between them. Germline V gene data show CDR1 as GTSNPN and CDR2 as SVGIG (reference sequence). The CDR3 region has the DNA TGTGCCTGGGAAGGACAATCACCCTACGAGCAGTACTTC. Protein: CAWEGQSPYEQYF. Full variable domain (outside the CDR3, taken from reference TRBV30 and TRBJ2-7): SQTIHQWPATLVQPVGSPLSLECTVEGTSNPNLYWYRQAAGRGLQLLFYSVGIGQISSEVPQNLSASRPQDRQFILSSKKLLLSDSGFYLCAWEGQSPYEQYFGPGTRLTVT.

The genes are TRBV9 and TRBJ2-5; possibly TRBD1 for D (6 bases). Trimming shortened V by 4 bases and J by 5 bases, and 18 bases separated the two germline ends. This CDR3 has 15 residues. Per germline, CDR1 SGDLS and CDR2 YYNGEE. The CDR3 region is CASSPYTGNLETQYF. The CDR3 DNA sequence: TGTGCCAGCAGCCCTTACACAGGGAATTTGGAGACCCAGTACTTC.

There are a few counts of this clonotype. DNA for the CDR3: TGTGCCAGCAGCTTGCTGGGGCAGTCGGAGCAGTTCTTC. Translated, it gives CASSLLGQSEQFF. The chain carries TRBV5-6 and TRBJ2-1; a possible D gene is TRBD1 (5 bases). Germline CDR1 reads SGHDT; CDR2 reads YYEEEE. V lost 1 base to trimming and J lost 10 bases, with 12 bases between them. The CDR3 is made up of 13 amino acids.

This clonotype came up a few times. The V gene is TRBV12-3 or TRBV12-4, the J gene TRBJ2-3, with 9 bases identical to TRBD1. J was trimmed by 1 base and V by 7 bases; bases with no gene match: 15. The CDR3 has 18 residues. The DNA for the CDR3 is TGTGCCAGCATGTTCGGGACAGGGAGGGTTCGGGGCACAGATACGCAGTATTTT. It codes for CASMFGTGRVRGTDTQYF.

The rearrangement links TRBV4-3 to TRBJ2-1; 8 bases are shared with TRBD2. The V and J ends lost 4 bases and 9 bases, in that order; junction bases with no gene match: 14. Germline loops: CDR1 LGHNA, CDR2 YSLEER. The CDR3 is 16 amino acids. The DNA for the CDR3 is TGCGCCAGCAGCCTTCAGGTTCCGGGGGGGCATTCTGAGCAGTTCTTC. The encoded protein is CASSLQVPGGHSEQFF.

This clonotype has just a few counts. This chain connects TRBV7-3 to TRBJ2-1; D possibly corresponds to TRBD2 (6 bases). The germline CDR1 and CDR2 sequences are SGHTA and FQGTGA. V was clipped by 5 bases and J by 6 bases, with 11 bases between them. The CDR3 runs to 13 residues. The CDR3 here is CASSPGTANEQFF. The CDR3 nucleotides are TGTGCCAGCAGCCCGGGGACTGCCAATGAGCAGTTCTTC.

This sequence joins TRBV24-1 and TRBJ2-7; D ambiguous. This CDR3 is built from 9 residues. The germline CDR1 and CDR2 sequences are KGHDR and SFDVKD. V was trimmed by 7 bases and J by 6 bases, leaving 3 bases between them. CDR3 nucleotides: TGTGCCACCAGCGCCGAGCAGTACGTC. Its protein product is CATSAEQYV.

This clonotype was detected only a few times. V is TRBV7-3 and J is TRBJ1-4, with D unresolved. Germline V gene data show CDR1 as SGHTA and CDR2 as FQGTGA. V was cut by 0 bases and J by 7 bases, with 6 bases left in between. The CDR3 sequence is 13 residues long. The CDR3 sequence is CASSLTWGEKLFF. In nucleotides, the CDR3 is TGTGCCAGCAGCTTAACCTGGGGTGAAAAACTGTTTTTT. Looking up the rest from reference TRBV7-3 and TRBJ1-4 gives the full variable domain: GAGVSQTPSNKVTEKGKYVELRCDPISGHTALYWYRQSLGQGPEFLIYFQGTGAADDSGLPNDRFFAVRPEGSVSTLKIQRTERGDSAVYLCASSLTWGEKLFFGSGTQLSVL.

The V gene is TRBV6-6, the J gene TRBJ2-1; D is uncertain. The CDR3 runs 15 residues. The V gene's germline CDR1 is MNHNY and CDR2 SVGAGI (reference sequence). Trimming took off 5 bases at V and 0 bases at J, with 11 bases between the two ends. CDR3 residues: CASSPTYLSYNEQFF. The CDR3 DNA reads as TGTGCCAGCAGTCCGACGTACCTCTCCTACAATGAGCAGTTCTTC.

This clonotype was found many times. The genes are TRBV19 and TRBJ2-5, with TRBD1 matching over 10 bases. Losses at the gene ends were 6 bases for V and 5 bases for J; bases not matched to a gene: 12. The CDR3 has 16 residues. Germline-derived CDR1 and CDR2 are LNHDA and SQIVND (reference sequence). This CDR3 reads CASRGREMGQGETQYF. Here the CDR3 DNA reads TGTGCCAGTAGAGGCCGGGAAATGGGACAGGGGGAGACCCAGTACTTC.

Only a few counts were recorded for this clonotype. The V gene is TRBV5-6, the J gene TRBJ1-5; a possible D gene is TRBD1 (5 bases). CDR1 and CDR2 from the germline V gene are SGHDT and YYEEEE. The CDR3 has 13 amino acids. The V gene lost 4 bases and the J gene lost 4 bases, with 9 bases spanning the gap. DNA of the CDR3: TGTGCCAGCAGCCCGGGGGATAATCAGCCCCAGCATTTT. Residues: CASSPGDNQPQHF.